These T cell receptor beta chains were read from a single sample in a study of blood T cells in healthy people across ages. Each CDR3 protein is one row after TCRdb ran MiXCR on the 5' RACE reads. The sample has about 1.6 million distinct CDR3 sequences; about 31% are singletons. The sample taken for sequencing was blood. Receptors originate from a woman in her 30s in good health. The CDR3 runs from the conserved cysteine through the conserved F or W. Fields, in order: V gene, J gene, D gene, clone size, CDR3 DNA, CDR3 protein. The D gene is left open where the match is weak. Rows give clone size only sometimes, using once, few, many, or a class for an expanded clone.

V: TRBV7-2; J: TRBJ2-7; D: TRBD2; size: NA; DNA: TGTGCCAGCAGCTTAATCCCTAGCGGAGACTACGAGCAGTACTTC; CDR3: CASSLIPSGDYEQYF
V: TRBV21-1; J: TRBJ2-7; D: NA; size: few; DNA: TGTGCCAGCAGCACCCAAACAACGGGGTGCCTCCTTGGGCAGTACTTC; CDR3: CASSTQTTGCLLGQYF
V: TRBV7-9; J: TRBJ2-2; D: NA; size: few; DNA: TGTGCCAGCAGCTTTAGGCATTTTACGAACACCGGGGAGCTGTTTTTT; CDR3: CASSFRHFTNTGELFF
V: TRBV12-3/TRBV12-4; J: TRBJ2-5; D: NA; size: NA; DNA: TGTGCCAGCAGTTTGGGGCGGCGGGTAGCCCAAGAGACCCAGTACTTC; CDR3: CASSLGRRVAQETQYF
V: TRBV9; J: TRBJ1-5; D: NA; size: NA; DNA: TGTGCCAGCAGCGTAGCAGGGCGGATCAATCAGCCCCAGCATTTT; CDR3: CASSVAGRINQPQHF
V: TRBV7-3; J: TRBJ2-1; D: NA; size: NA; DNA: TGTGCCAGCAGCTTAATGGCAGGGGCCTCCTACAATGAGCAGTTCTTC; CDR3: CASSLMAGASYNEQFF
V: TRBV6-5; J: TRBJ2-3; D: TRBD2; size: few; DNA: TGTGCCAGCAGAATACTAGCGGGGACCGCAGATACGCAGTATTTT; CDR3: CASRILAGTADTQYF
V: TRBV15; J: TRBJ1-2; D: NA; size: NA; DNA: TGTGCCACCAGCAGAGATCGGTGGACAGTTGGCTACACCTTC; CDR3: CATSRDRWTVGYTF
V: TRBV5-5; J: TRBJ2-3; D: NA; size: few; DNA: TGTGCCAGCAGCTGGGACGGGAGAACGCAGTATTTT; CDR3: CASSWDGRTQYF
V: TRBV6-1; J: TRBJ2-7; D: TRBD2; size: NA; DNA: TGTGCCAGCGGGGGACTAGCGGGGCGGCGGGGGTACGAGCAGTACTTC; CDR3: CASGGLAGRRGYEQYF
V: TRBV25-1; J: TRBJ1-1; D: NA; size: NA; DNA: TGTGCCAGCAGTTTCAGTGAAGGTCCGAACACTGAAGCTTTCTTT; CDR3: CASSFSEGPNTEAFF
V: TRBV30; J: TRBJ1-4; D: NA; size: once; DNA: TGTGCCTGGACCCCGGGACACAACGGGAAACTGTTTTTT; CDR3: CAWTPGHNGKLFF
V: TRBV7-3; J: TRBJ2-7; D: NA; size: NA; DNA: TGTGCCAGCAGCCGGGGTGGTGTCTACGAGCAGTACTTC; CDR3: CASSRGGVYEQYF
V: TRBV9; J: TRBJ1-1; D: NA; size: NA; DNA: TGTGCCAGCAGCGTAGTTATGAGTGGGAACACTGAAGCTTTCTTT; CDR3: CASSVVMSGNTEAFF
V: TRBV5-1; J: TRBJ2-1; D: TRBD2; size: NA; DNA: TGCGCCAGCAGCTTGGGATTGGGACTAGCGGGAGGGCCGTCCTACAATGAGCAGTTCTTC; CDR3: CASSLGLGLAGGPSYNEQFF
V: TRBV7-9; J: TRBJ1-1; D: NA; size: NA; DNA: TGTGCCAGCAGCCGAGTTGTCCGGGACACTGAAGCTTTCTTT; CDR3: CASSRVVRDTEAFF
V: TRBV13; J: TRBJ1-6; D: NA; size: NA; DNA: TGTGCCAGCAGCTTAAAAGCAGGGAGGATCGATAATTCACCCCTCCACTTT; CDR3: CASSLKAGRIDNSPLHF
V: TRBV6-5; J: TRBJ2-4; D: TRBD1; size: few; DNA: TGTGCCAGCAGCCACGGGGACAGACAAGCCAAAAACATTCAGTACTTC; CDR3: CASSHGDRQAKNIQYF
V: TRBV29-1; J: TRBJ2-1; D: TRBD2; size: many; DNA: TGCAGCGTTGAACCCCGACTAGCGGGGGGTACATACAATGAGCAGTTCTTC; CDR3: CSVEPRLAGGTYNEQFF
V: TRBV5-1; J: TRBJ2-7; D: TRBD1; size: many; DNA: TGCGCCAGCAGCCCAACGACAGGGCGAACCTACGAGCAGTACTTC; CDR3: CASSPTTGRTYEQYF
V: TRBV13; J: TRBJ2-1; D: TRBD2; size: NA; DNA: TGTGCCAGCAGCTTGGGACTAGCGGGAGTTCTTTTTTACAATGAGCAGTTCTTC; CDR3: CASSLGLAGVLFYNEQFF
V: TRBV7-9; J: TRBJ2-3; D: NA; size: few; DNA: TGTGCCAGCAGCTTTTACTCAGGAATCACAGATACGCAGTATTTT; CDR3: CASSFYSGITDTQYF
V: TRBV11-2; J: TRBJ2-7; D: NA; size: few; DNA: TGTGCCAGCAGCCCCCTAAGCGGGACAGTCACTTCCGAGCAGTACTTC; CDR3: CASSPLSGTVTSEQYF
V: TRBV4-1; J: TRBJ2-3; D: TRBD1; size: NA; DNA: TGCGCCAGCAGCCAAGAATGGACAGGGGTGGACACAGATACGCAGTATTTT; CDR3: CASSQEWTGVDTDTQYF
V: TRBV11-2; J: TRBJ2-7; D: TRBD2; size: NA; DNA: TGTGCCAGCAGGCAAGCGGGACTAGGGGCCTACGAGCAGTACTTC; CDR3: CASRQAGLGAYEQYF
V: TRBV9; J: TRBJ2-7; D: NA; size: NA; DNA: TGTGCCAGCAGCATAGCCCCCACATCGCCCCACGAGCAGTACTTC; CDR3: CASSIAPTSPHEQYF
V: TRBV4-1; J: TRBJ2-7; D: NA; size: many; DNA: TGCGCCAGCAGCCAAGAAGGGGGGACCTACGAGCAGTACTTC; CDR3: CASSQEGGTYEQYF
V: TRBV12-3/TRBV12-4; J: TRBJ1-5; D: TRBD1; size: NA; DNA: TGTGCCAGCAGTTTCGGACAGGGACCCCAGCATTTT; CDR3: CASSFGQGPQHF
V: TRBV28; J: TRBJ2-3; D: NA; size: NA; DNA: TGTGCCAGCAGTTCTCCACTAGTGGGAGCCGCAGATACGCAGTATTTT; CDR3: CASSSPLVGAADTQYF
V: TRBV5-5; J: TRBJ2-7; D: TRBD1; size: few; DNA: TGTACCAGCAGCTTCGACAGGGCCACCTACGAGCAGTACTTC; CDR3: CTSSFDRATYEQYF
V: TRBV29-1; J: TRBJ1-1; D: TRBD1; size: NA; DNA: TGCAGCGTGTCCGGGACAGGGGGCTTTAACACTGAAGCTTTCTTT; CDR3: CSVSGTGGFNTEAFF
V: TRBV7-8; J: TRBJ1-2; D: TRBD1; size: NA; DNA: TGTGCCAGCAGCCAAGCGCCGGGACAGGGGCCGGACGGCTACACCTTC; CDR3: CASSQAPGQGPDGYTF
V: TRBV20-1; J: TRBJ2-1; D: TRBD2; size: NA; DNA: TGCAGTGCCAGTGGCCGTCTGGCTTGCGGGAGCGGGTATGGGCAGTTCTTC; CDR3: CSASGRLACGSGYGQFF
V: TRBV15; J: TRBJ2-7; D: TRBD1; size: NA; DNA: TGTGCCACCAGCAGCCGGGACAGGGAAGACGAGCAGTACTTC; CDR3: CATSSRDREDEQYF
V: TRBV6-5; J: TRBJ1-6; D: NA; size: NA; DNA: TGTGCCAGCAGTTACTCGAGGGGTAGTTCACCCCTCCACTTT; CDR3: CASSYSRGSSPLHF
V: TRBV7-9; J: TRBJ2-7; D: NA; size: few; DNA: TGTGCCAGCAGGGCAGGACCGGAGGAGTACGAGCAGTACTTC; CDR3: CASRAGPEEYEQYF
V: TRBV27; J: TRBJ2-2; D: NA; size: NA; DNA: TGTGCCAGCAGTTTAGTCGGTTTTGAAGGGGTCACCGGGGAGCTGTTTTTT; CDR3: CASSLVGFEGVTGELFF
V: TRBV7-2; J: TRBJ2-2; D: NA; size: many; DNA: TGTGCCAGCAGCTTACGAGGGCAACAGGCGGTGTTTTTT; CDR3: CASSLRGQQAVFF
V: TRBV12-3/TRBV12-4; J: TRBJ2-7; D: TRBD2; size: NA; DNA: TGTGCCGGCAGTTCCGGGACTAGCGGGAGGCGGCGGTACTTC; CDR3: CAGSSGTSGRRRYF
V: TRBV5-1; J: TRBJ2-5; D: TRBD2; size: NA; DNA: TGCGCCAGCAGCTTGCGGCGGGGGGTTGTGATGGAGACCCAGTACTTC; CDR3: CASSLRRGVVMETQYF
V: TRBV7-9; J: TRBJ2-3; D: TRBD2; size: NA; DNA: TGTGCCAGCAGCTTAGTACTAGCGGATGGCACAGATACGCAGTATTTT; CDR3: CASSLVLADGTDTQYF
V: TRBV7-2; J: TRBJ2-5; D: NA; size: NA; DNA: TGTGCCAGCAGCTTAGCGCGCATGAGGCCCACCCAAGAGACCCAGTACTTC; CDR3: CASSLARMRPTQETQYF
V: TRBV6-6; J: TRBJ1-4; D: NA; size: NA; DNA: TGTGCCAGCAGTTATCCCAGGGGCGGTAATGAAAAACTGTTTTTT; CDR3: CASSYPRGGNEKLFF
V: TRBV10-3; J: TRBJ2-2; D: TRBD2; size: NA; DNA: TGTGCCATCAGTGAAGGAGGGGGACTAGTCCCCGGGGAGCTGTTTTTT; CDR3: CAISEGGGLVPGELFF
V: TRBV20-1; J: TRBJ1-6; D: NA; size: NA; DNA: TGCAGTGCTAGAGGGTCAGGGGAGGTGGGCAATTCACCCCTCCACTTT; CDR3: CSARGSGEVGNSPLHF
V: TRBV4-1; J: TRBJ2-7; D: NA; size: few; DNA: TGCGCCAGCAGCACACGCCTTGGGCAAGAGCAGTACTTC; CDR3: CASSTRLGQEQYF
V: TRBV5-1; J: TRBJ2-3; D: TRBD2; size: few; DNA: TGCGCCAGCGGCCCGTCCCAGGCGGGAGGGCACGATACGCAGTATTTT; CDR3: CASGPSQAGGHDTQYF
V: TRBV5-1; J: TRBJ1-2; D: NA; size: NA; DNA: TGCGCCAGCAGCTTGGAGAGCACACCCTCAAACTATGGCTACACCTTC; CDR3: CASSLESTPSNYGYTF
V: TRBV7-2; J: TRBJ2-5; D: NA; size: medium-sized; DNA: TGTGCCAGCAGCGCATCATTTAGGGTTCGGGTCTCGGAGGAGACCCAGTACTTC; CDR3: CASSASFRVRVSEETQYF
V: TRBV27; J: TRBJ1-5; D: TRBD1; size: NA; DNA: TGTGCCAGCAGTTCACGAACAGGGGGATACAATCAGCCCCAGCATTTT; CDR3: CASSSRTGGYNQPQHF
V: TRBV20-1; J: TRBJ1-2; D: NA; size: few; DNA: TGCAGTGCTAGACAGGTTACTAACTATGGCTACACCTTC; CDR3: CSARQVTNYGYTF
V: TRBV5-6; J: TRBJ1-2; D: NA; size: NA; DNA: TGTGCCAGCAGTTCGGACATAGGCTACACCTTC; CDR3: CASSSDIGYTF
V: TRBV13; J: TRBJ1-1; D: NA; size: NA; DNA: TGTGCCAGCAGCTTAGATTCTCGTGGTGGAGCTTTCTTT; CDR3: CASSLDSRGGAFF
V: TRBV2; J: TRBJ2-5; D: NA; size: NA; DNA: TGTGCCAGCAGTGCATGGGGGCGCCAAGAGACCCAGTACTTC; CDR3: CASSAWGRQETQYF
V: TRBV28; J: TRBJ2-3; D: NA; size: NA; DNA: TGTGCCAGCAAGCTGCACAACACAGATACGCAGTATTTT; CDR3: CASKLHNTDTQYF
V: TRBV6-1; J: TRBJ1-2; D: NA; size: few; DNA: TGTGCCAGCAGTGAAGAAGGCGTCTATGGCTACACCTTC; CDR3: CASSEEGVYGYTF
V: TRBV5-5; J: TRBJ1-1; D: TRBD1; size: NA; DNA: TGTGCCAGCAGTCTTTCGTCAAACAGGGGGAGAGGAGCTTTCTTT; CDR3: CASSLSSNRGRGAFF